This T cell receptor (beta chain) was observed in a study of T cell responses to AZD1222 COVID-19 vaccine (TCRdb year 2021). Notes on the research overall: TCR sequencing covered over 230 trial participants: 200 to 220 given two doses of AZD1222 and about 26 given two doses of MenACWY control vaccine. Trial participants were enrolled into age subgroups of 18-55, 56-69 and 70-plus years, which contained about 150, 28 and 57 TCR-sequenced participants, respectively.

A note on this clone: Its antigen specificity is not known. No base-level quality is on record; no much larger clone is a single base apart.

CDR1 and CDR2, per the germline V gene (reference sequence), are LNHDA and SQIVND. Including cysteine and phenylalanine, the CDR3 has 13 amino acids. The kept DNA is CDR3 alone, 39 bases in frame from the first base. Clipping removes 4 bases from V and 7 bases from J, with 7 as the unmatched junction base count. This sample's time point label indicates: about 28 days (+/-7) after the second vaccine dose. Read against the paper, the sample's treatment or condition label means: meningococcal conjugate vaccine given as trial control. The vaccinee samples were drawn from two UK trials, COV001 and COV002, one of which was a single-blind randomized controlled phase 2/3 trial testing AZD1222 (ChAdOx1 nCoV-19) in healthy adults. For TCRbeta chain sequencing, PBMC samples from trial participants were taken at day 0 and at day 28 after the second dose. Here is what the overall study found, with its caveats: Participants were mostly white British and included more females than males, and it was suggested by the authors that clonal diversity may have been underestimated. The 56-69-year group was small, and its depth increase did not reach significance, likely because of low power. Nearly half of unique spike-specific TCRs reportedly recognized epitopes outside regions mutated in the B.1.351 and B.1.1.7 variants. CD4 TCRs associated with the vaccine covered the entire spike protein, and the dominant responses were in regions 160-218 and 743-854. Conclusions about previously exposed vaccinees are limited because only six or seven AZD1222 recipients were SARS-CoV-2 seropositive at baseline. No day 14 peak-response samples were available, so repertoires were characterized only after the peak T cell response. A significant rise in spike-specific TCR breadth and depth was observed after two AZD1222 doses relative to day 0 and relative to MenACWY recipients.

The CDR3 regions of human TCRbeta chains were analyzed by immunosequencing. In the source study's methods: TCRs in the repertoires were matched against a reference library of SARS-CoV-2-specific TCRs that had been generated with the MIRA antigen-specificity platform. Breadth was defined as the fraction of unique TCRs that were SARS-CoV-2-associated, and depth was defined as the fraction of total T cells that were SARS-CoV-2-associated. Each spike-specific TCR was assigned to its reactive spike region and to a CD4 or CD8 class using the MIRA data. Log10-transformed breadth and depth values were compared by one-way ANOVA with Sidak's multiple comparisons tests. As stored in TCRdb, this immuneACCESS dataset retains in-frame rearrangements with V and J assigned. A fraction of the clones does not appear; measured against another copy, unresolved V genes explain less than half of the discrepancy, and the remainder lacks a known reason. The V and J calls and the clone size are those of that table, but D and trimming were determined from the DNA. The sample yields 140,000 or so clones; about 89% were counted once. About 7.5% of the sample lies in the top ten.

The material sequenced was peripheral blood, taken 28 days after the second dose of the MenACWY control vaccine. The receptor comes from an adult who received the MenACWY meningococcal vaccine as a control. The chain links TRBV19 with TRBJ2-7; 7 middle bases align to TRBD1. The base sequence is TGTGCCAGTAGTAGAGACAGGGTCAAGGAGCAGTACTTC. It translates as CASSRDRVKEQYF.